Following are 8 T cell receptor beta chains from one sample sequenced in a study of cytomegalovirus exposure and HLA in healthy donors (TCRdb year 2017). Library preparation used the immunoSEQ multiplex PCR assay. For the multiplex PCR, a mixture combining 60 forward primers for TCR Vbeta segments and 13 reverse primers for TCR Jbeta segments was used. As stored in TCRdb, this immuneACCESS dataset retains in-frame rearrangements with V and J assigned. A fraction of the clones does not appear; measured against another copy, unresolved V genes explain less than half of the discrepancy, and the remainder lacks a known reason. The sample has 110,000 or so clones on record, 70% to 80% of them singletons. Approximately 5% of the sample is in the top ten clones. The sequenced sample consisted of PBMCs. These receptors all stem from a man between 45 and 60 years old in good health and CMV-seropositive.

The gene calls are TRBV6-8 and TRBJ1-1; the D gene is possibly TRBD1 (5 bases). Germline V gene data show CDR1 as MNHGY and CDR2 as SAAAGT. The CDR3 loop spans 16 amino acids. V gave up 2 bases and J gave up 0 bases, with 13 bases separating them. This chain's CDR3 is CASSYQGGGMNTEAFF. The CDR3 DNA reads as TGTGCCAGCAGTTACCAGGGTGGAGGGATGAACACTGAAGCTTTCTTT.

With regard to this clone: This sample includes further DNA sequences coding for the same CDR3. V is TRBV13 and J is TRBJ1-2; D may be TRBD1 (6 bases). V gave up 2 bases and J gave up 2 bases, with 9 bases separating them. This CDR3 has 14 amino acids. In germline, CDR1 is PRHDT, CDR2 FYEKMQ (reference sequence). The CDR3 protein is CASSLRGQNYGYTF. The CDR3 coding sequence is TGTGCCAGCAGCTTACGCGGACAGAACTATGGCTACACCTTC.

The V gene is TRBV6-6, the J gene TRBJ2-2; unclear D gene. The ends were cut back, 1 base at V and 4 bases at J, with 4 bases in the middle. The CDR3 is made up of 13 amino acids. From germline, CDR1 is MNHNY and CDR2 SVGAGI (reference sequence). CDR3 in DNA: TGTGCCAGCAGTTACTACGGCACCGGGGAGCTGTTTTTT. As protein: CASSYYGTGELFF.

The chain uses TRBV5-1 and TRBJ1-4; D gene uncertain. Trimming stripped 0 bases from V and 4 bases from J, with 13 bases between. This CDR3 has 16 residues. Germline-derived CDR1 and CDR2 are SGHRS and YFSETQ. CDR3 protein: CASSLVRGTDNEKLFF. In DNA, the CDR3 is TGCGCCAGCAGCTTGGTTCGGGGTACGGATAATGAAAAACTGTTTTTT.

V and J are TRBV5-6 and TRBJ2-1; 7 positions agree with TRBD1. CDR3 length: 13 residues. Trimming took 4 bases from V and 15 from J; bases not matched to a gene: 13. The germline gives CDR1 SGHDT, CDR2 YYEEEE. The CDR3 sequence is CASSRDLGQPSFF. The CDR3 bases are TGTGCCAGCAGCCGGGATTTGGGACAGCCTTCGTTCTTC.

The table lists this clone with a few counts. The rearrangement uses TRBV2 and TRBJ2-7; possibly TRBD1 for D (5 bases). V was trimmed by 7 bases and J by 6 bases, leaving 16 bases between them. CDR3 length: 13 residues. Germline V gene sequence: CDR1 SNHLY, CDR2 FYNNEI. CDR3 region: CASTTIGGAEQYF. CDR3 DNA: TGTGCCAGCACGACGATTGGTGGGGCCGAGCAGTACTTC.

This clone was seen just once. The chain couples TRBV4-3 to TRBJ2-2; 9 bases fit TRBD1. Germline trimming cut 2 bases from V and 3 bases from J; bases unmatched to any gene: 1. Germline V lookup: CDR1 LGHNA, CDR2 YSLEER. This CDR3 is built from 15 residues. The chain's CDR3 is CASSQRTGDTGELFF. The CDR3 nucleotides read TGCGCCAGCAGCCAAAGGACAGGGGACACCGGGGAGCTGTTTTTT.

V gene TRBV7-9 combines with J gene TRBJ2-2; 7 bases are a match to TRBD1. Germline-derived CDR1 and CDR2 are SEHNR and FQNEAQ (reference sequence). The J segment lost 6 bases and the V segment lost 5 bases, leaving 9 bases of the junction unmatched. The CDR3 runs to 15 residues. The CDR3 DNA reads TGTGCCAGCAGCCCCAGGGGGAATTTTGCCGGGGAGCTGTTTTTT. This gives the protein CASSPRGNFAGELFF.